The 4 T cell receptor beta chains given below trace back to one sample, sequenced in a study of blood T cell repertoires in COVID-19. The data were produced by immunoSEQ multiplex PCR, yet TCRdb's version contains in-frame clones alone and is incomplete. This repertoire shows 200,000 to 250,000 clones, roughly nine tenths found once; its top ten account for 10% to 12%. The sequencing input was PBMCs or T cells enriched from blood (not recorded which). These receptors came from a young man who had recovered from COVID-19.

The chain is built from TRBV29-1 and TRBJ2-6, with TRBD1 matching 8 bases. Per the germline V gene, CDR1 is SQVTM and CDR2 is ANQGSEA. This CDR3 is built from 17 residues. Trimming removed 8 bases from V and 0 bases from J; junction bases left unmatched: 12. In nucleotides, the CDR3 is TGCAGCATATCAGGGGGCGAGCTGCGCTCTGGGGCCAACGTCCTGACTTTC. Encoded protein: CSISGGELRSGANVLTF.

The chain carries TRBV29-1 and TRBJ2-7; possible D gene TRBD1, 5 bases. V lost 5 bases and J lost 3, with 14 bases in between. Germline loops: CDR1 SQVTM, CDR2 ANQGSEA. This CDR3 comprises 13 residues. CDR3 coding DNA: TGCAGCGTTACAGGTCCCTCTTTCTACGAGCAGTACTTC. Protein: CSVTGPSFYEQYF.

The chain carries TRBV6-5 and TRBJ2-7; 12 bases fit TRBD1. This CDR3 has 14 amino acids. After removal of 10 bases from V and 4 bases from J, the junction contained 8 bases not matched to a gene. The germline V gene encodes CDR1 MNHEY and CDR2 SVGAGI. The CDR3, as DNA: TGTGCCACTAGTGGGGACAGGGGGCTATACGAGCAGTACTTC. Translation: CATSGDRGLYEQYF.

This chain links TRBV6-4 with TRBJ1-2; a possible D gene is TRBD1 (5 bases). Per the germline V gene, CDR1 is MRHNA and CDR2 is SNTAGT. This CDR3 region has 16 residues. V gave up 4 bases and J gave up 3 bases, with 18 bases separating them. In DNA, the CDR3 is TGTGCCAGCAGTGCCTCAGGGAGGAATCTGGACTATGGCTACACCTTC. Translated: CASSASGRNLDYGYTF.